A single sample gave rise to the 9 T cell receptor beta chains below, sequenced in a study of CD8+ T cells in alopecia areata. In each case, RNA was isolated and then reverse transcribed into cDNA as the sequencing template. The method was immunoSEQ multiplex PCR; TCRdb's version includes in-frame clones alone and lacks a portion of them. The sample includes about 200,000 clones, 45% to 70% of them seen just once. The specimen was CD8+ T cells sorted from blood. The origin of the receptors is a human donor in good health.

The V gene is TRBV6-1, the J gene TRBJ2-1; no clear D gene. The CDR3 is made up of 11 amino acids. Trimming took off 10 bases at V and 3 bases at J, with 7 bases between the two ends. Germline V gene data show CDR1 as MNHNS and CDR2 as SASEGT. CDR3 sequence reads: CAIKDYNEQFF. The CDR3 region has the DNA TGTGCCATCAAGGACTACAATGAGCAGTTCTTC.

This clone was counted only a few times. The rearrangement uses TRBV7-9 and TRBJ1-6; no clear D gene. V lost 5 bases to trimming and J lost 8 bases, with 16 bases between them. Germline assignment: CDR1 SEHNR and CDR2 FQNEAQ (reference sequence). The CDR3 sequence is 15 residues long. CDR3 region: CASSRMRGEDSPLHF. The CDR3 DNA is TGTGCCAGCAGCCGCATGCGCGGGGAGGATTCACCCCTCCACTTT.

This chain connects TRBV27 to TRBJ1-2; no clear D gene. Trimming took 1 base from V and 2 from J, leaving 2 bases between them. This CDR3 has 12 residues. Per the germline V gene, CDR1 is MNHEY and CDR2 is SMNVEV (reference sequence). CDR3 region: CASSLLNYGYTF. The CDR3 DNA is TGTGCCAGCAGTTTATTGAACTATGGCTACACCTTC.

The CDR3 reads CACEQPIYGYTF. The CDR3 nucleotides are TGTGCCTGTGAGCAGCCAATCTATGGCTACACCTTC. This chain uses TRBV30 with TRBJ1-2; D is unresolved. CDR3 length: 12 residues. V was cut by 6 bases and J by 4 bases, with 12 bases left in between. The germline V gene has CDR1 GTSNPN and CDR2 SVGIG (reference sequence). Full variable domain (outside the CDR3, taken from reference TRBV30 and TRBJ1-2): SQTIHQWPATLVQPVGSPLSLECTVEGTSNPNLYWYRQAAGRGLQLLFYSVGIGQISSEVPQNLSASRPQDRQFILSSKKLLLSDSGFYLCACEQPIYGYTFGSGTRLTVV.

V is TRBV2 and J is TRBJ2-1; D might be TRBD2 (6 bases). The V end was cut by 7 bases, the J end by 5 bases, with 21 bases between. This CDR3 is built from 16 residues. CDR1 SNHLY and CDR2 FYNNEI come from the germline V gene. CDR3 in DNA: TGTGCCAGCACCCACCCCCCGGGGGAAAACGACAATGAGCAGTTCTTC. It specifies CASTHPPGENDNEQFF.

This clone occurred a few times. The V and J genes are TRBV5-5 and TRBJ1-5; D unresolved. Between the trimmed V and J ends, which lost 3 bases and 3 bases, there was a span of 13 bases. CDR1 is SGHKS and CDR2 is YYEKEE in the germline V gene (reference sequence). The CDR3 length is 15 residues. In DNA, the CDR3 is TGTGCCAGCAGCTCGGTCCTCACCTTCAATCAGCCCCAGCATTTT. This sequence encodes CASSSVLTFNQPQHF. Looking up the rest from reference TRBV5-5 and TRBJ1-5 gives the full variable domain: DAGVTQSPTHLIKTRGQQVTLRCSPISGHKSVSWYQQVLGQGPQFIFQYYEKEERGRGNFPDRFSARQFPNYSSELNVNALLLGDSALYLCASSSVLTFNQPQHFGDGTRLSIL.

Turning to this clone: One end of the junction is discordant with germline, which a read error may explain. V gene TRBV27 combines with J gene TRBJ1-5; D remains unclear. This CDR3 spans 14 amino acids. Per germline, CDR1 MNHEY and CDR2 SMNVEV (reference sequence). Written as DNA, the CDR3 is TGTGCCAGCCGTTTGGCTCCGGTCGGTCAGCCCCAGCATTTT. Translation: CASRLAPVGQPQHF.

This chain joins TRBV29-1 and TRBJ2-2, with a weak D call TRBD2 (6 bases). Looked up from germline, CDR1 is SQVTM and CDR2 is ANQGSEA. This CDR3 comprises 14 residues. V lost 2 bases, J lost 2 bases, and 9 bases lay in between. CDR3 bases: TGCAGCGTTGAACAGGGACTTAACACCGGGGAGCTGTTTTTT. Residues: CSVEQGLNTGELFF.

This clone has a handful of counts. V gene TRBV10-3 combines with J gene TRBJ1-2; no reliable D call. Looked up from germline, CDR1 is ENHRY and CDR2 is SYGVKD. This CDR3 comprises 13 residues. Trimming took 3 bases from V and 4 from J, leaving 9 bases between them. CDR3 sequence: CAISDEGSYGYTF. In DNA form, the CDR3 reads TGTGCCATCAGTGATGAGGGTTCCTATGGCTACACCTTC.